This TCR beta chain was captured by sequencing in a study of technical replicates of blood from a handful of donors. Some clones are missing from TCRdb's copy, which holds only in-frame ones; the method was immunoSEQ multiplex PCR. In the table there are some 14,000 clones, roughly 80% of which are singletons. The TCR sequence derives from a human donor in good health. Material: PBMCs.

The CDR3 bases are TGCGCCAGCAGCACAGGACAGGGGACAGGCGAAAAACTGTTTTTT. This gives the protein CASSTGQGTGEKLFF. The genes are TRBV5-1 and TRBJ1-4; 9 nucleotides agree with TRBD1. The length of the CDR3 is 15 residues. Germline V gives CDR1 SGHRS, CDR2 YFSETQ. The J segment lost 8 bases and the V segment lost 4 bases, leaving 9 bases of the junction unmatched.